This entry concerns a single TCR beta chain. The antigen is not known. Each donor had 8 to 10 milliliters of peripheral blood drawn. This sample is part of a study of blood T cells in healthy people across ages. Whole-study findings and limits: Age advanced and TCR beta diversity per million T cells fell, roughly linearly. Bulk PBMC profiling left naive and antigen-experienced comparisons inconclusive.

A second PCR, run for roughly 7 to 12 cycles, used a sample-barcoded 5' primer plus a J-beta primer mix. A single record per CDR3 protein comes from TCRdb applying MiXCR to the 5' RACE reads. The data contain 2 million or so distinct CDR3 sequences, less than 50% of them singletons. Trimming shortened V by 11 bases and J by 3 bases, and 14 bases separated the two germline ends. This CDR3 has 13 amino acids. CDR1 is SNHLY and CDR2 is FYNNEI in the germline V gene. The clonotype originates from a woman aged 40 to 55 in good health. Sequencing used blood. V is TRBV2 and J is TRBJ2-1, with D possibly TRBD2 on 5 matching bases. CDR3 sequence: CAAAGRVYNEQFF. For the CDR3, the DNA is TGTGCCGCCGCGGGTAGGGTCTACAATGAGCAGTTCTTC. The full variable domain, its missing parts supplied by reference TRBV2 and TRBJ2-1, is EPEVTQTPSHQVTQMGQEVILRCVPISNHLYFYWYRQILGQKVEFLVSFYNNEISEKSEIFDDQFSVERPDGSNFTLKIRSTKLEDSAMYFCAAAGRVYNEQFFGPGTRLTVL.